The 16 T cell receptor beta chains below all came from one sample that was sequenced in a study of CD8+CD57+ T cells in acquired aplastic anemia (dated by TCRdb to the late 2010s). The sequencer was an Illumina HiSeq 2000. Profiling of TCR beta VDJ combinations and CDR3 sequences used genomic DNA as the template. Using fastp at Q25 and MiXCR, TCRdb reprocessed the public reads and kept productive beta chains. Every CDR3 protein is listed once, alongside the most common genes and DNA of its rows. The sample contains some 160,000 distinct CDR3 sequences, roughly 48% of them found a single time. The ten largest clones capture about 2.8% of the sample. Expansion of CD8+CD57+ cells had been shown by flow cytometry in the patients chosen for sequencing. What was sequenced was sorted CD4+, CD8+, or CD8+CD57+ T cells (not recorded which) from PBMCs. Every receptor here comes from a human donor with aplastic anemia.

This sequence joins TRBV2 and TRBJ2-1; D remains unclear. The CDR3 runs to 15 residues. V lost 3 bases, J lost 0 bases, and 9 bases lay in between. Germline CDR1 reads SNHLY; CDR2 reads FYNNEI. CDR3 nucleotide sequence: TGTGCCAGCAGTGATCCAGTCATCTCCTACAATGAGCAGTTCTTC. This encodes CASSDPVISYNEQFF.

This clonotype showed up many times. CDR3 residues: CAWGDLSSYNSPLHF. CDR3 bases: TGTGCCTGGGGGGACCTGAGCTCCTATAATTCACCCCTCCACTTT. The V and J genes are TRBV30 and TRBJ1-6, with D tentatively TRBD1 (5 bases). Germline loops: CDR1 GTSNPN, CDR2 SVGIG (reference sequence). Trimming removed 5 bases at V and 0 bases at J, with 11 bases between. This CDR3 has 15 amino acids.

The chain has TRBV2 and TRBJ2-2; perhaps TRBD1 as D (5 bases). Germline V CDR1 and CDR2: SNHLY, FYNNEI. V was pared by 7 bases and J by 7 bases, with 19 bases between. The CDR3 length is 15 residues. The CDR3 loop reads CASTATVFRGGELFF. CDR3 DNA sequence: TGTGCCAGCACCGCTACGGTATTTAGGGGCGGGGAGCTGTTTTTT.

V gene TRBV7-2 combines with J gene TRBJ2-7, with a weak D call TRBD2 (5 bases). Trimming removed 6 bases from V and 3 bases from J, with 15 bases in between. The CDR3 runs to 14 residues. CDR1 and CDR2 from the germline V gene are SGHTA and FQGNSA. CDR3 loop: CASSSGRVNYEQYF. The CDR3 DNA reads TGTGCCAGCAGTTCGGGAAGGGTCAACTACGAGCAGTACTTC.

V usage is TRBV11-2 and J usage is TRBJ1-2; the D is unclear. Trimming pared 3 bases from V and 4 bases from J, leaving 9 bases between. The V gene's germline CDR1 is SGHAT and CDR2 FQNNGV. The CDR3 has 13 residues. The CDR3, as DNA: TGTGCCAGCAGCTTTAAGGGTTTCTATGGCTACACCTTC. Protein product: CASSFKGFYGYTF.

This clonotype appeared once. The chain employs TRBV2 and TRBJ1-1; 7 bases fit TRBD1. V was pared by 6 bases and J by 4 bases, with 5 bases of the junction left unmatched. The CDR3 loop spans 13 amino acids. Germline V gene sequence: CDR1 SNHLY, CDR2 FYNNEI. The CDR3 DNA reads as TGTGCCAGCAGGGCGGGACAGAGCACTGAAGCTTTCTTT. Translation gives CASRAGQSTEAFF.

This sequence joins TRBV24-1 and TRBJ2-5, with TRBD1 identical over 10 bases. This CDR3 region has 17 residues. Trimming removed 8 bases from V and 4 bases from J; junction bases left unmatched: 15. Germline lookup yields CDR1 KGHDR and CDR2 SFDVKD. DNA for the CDR3: TGTGCCACCACCCCCCTCCGGACAGGGGGAAGTGGAGAGACCCAGTACTTC. Translating gives CATTPLRTGGSGETQYF.

This clonotype was found many times. This chain uses TRBV19 with TRBJ1-4; 7 positions agree with TRBD1. CDR1 LNHDA and CDR2 SQIVND come from the germline V gene (reference sequence). The CDR3 spans 14 residues. The junction had 9 bases not matched to a gene; V was cut back by 7 bases and J by 7 bases. The CDR3 sequence is CASTQGGRGEKLFF. The CDR3 nucleotides read TGTGCCAGTACCCAGGGGGGGCGCGGTGAAAAACTGTTTTTT.

The rearrangement uses TRBV30 and TRBJ1-2; D perhaps matches TRBD1 (6 bases). This CDR3 contains 14 residues. V dropped 3 bases and J dropped 4 bases, with 15 bases sitting between them. Germline CDR1 reads GTSNPN; CDR2 reads SVGIG (reference sequence). CDR3 loop: CAWSPPGTFYGYTF. Written as DNA, the CDR3 is TGTGCCTGGAGCCCACCCGGGACATTCTATGGCTACACCTTC.

V and J are TRBV2 and TRBJ2-7, with 11 bases matching TRBD1. The length of the CDR3 is 14 residues. V shed 7 bases, J shed 6 bases, and the junction held 8 bases outside the gene matches. Germline values: CDR1 SNHLY, CDR2 FYNNEI. Here the CDR3 reads CASNGQGALGEQYF. In nucleotides, the CDR3 is TGTGCCAGCAATGGACAGGGGGCCCTGGGCGAGCAGTACTTC.

The chain joins TRBV6-1 to TRBJ1-4; D not certain. CDR3 length equals 16 residues. Trimming cost V 5 bases and J 0 bases, with 13 bases left between them. From germline, CDR1 is MNHNS and CDR2 SASEGT. The CDR3 reads CASSKKILATNEKLFF. The CDR3 nucleotides read TGTGCCAGCAGTAAGAAAATCCTGGCAACTAATGAAAAACTGTTTTTT.

This clonotype was seen at least ten times. The genes are TRBV7-2 and TRBJ2-1; 14 bases are shared with TRBD2. CDR3 length: 17 residues. Germline CDR1 SGHTA, CDR2 FQGNSA. Trimming cost V 5 bases and J 6 bases; bases outside gene matches: 9. CDR3 bases: TGTGCCAGCAGCCATCGACTAGCGGGAGGGTTCCCCAATGAGCAGTTCTTC. As protein: CASSHRLAGGFPNEQFF.

As DNA, the CDR3 is TGTGCCAGCAGTGAATATTCAGGGCAGAACTATGGCTACACCTTC. Its protein is CASSEYSGQNYGYTF. The genes are TRBV25-1 and TRBJ1-2; possible D gene TRBD1, 5 bases. Trimming shortened V by 0 bases and J by 2 bases, and 10 bases separated the two germline ends. Per the germline V gene, CDR1 is MGHDK and CDR2 is SYGVNS. The CDR3 consists of 15 residues.

This clonotype appeared many times. The chain's CDR3 is CASSLQGANYGYTF. Here the CDR3 DNA reads TGTGCCAGCAGCTTACAGGGGGCGAACTATGGCTACACCTTC. V usage is TRBV7-9 and J usage is TRBJ1-2, with 8 bases that match TRBD1. The CDR3 is made up of 14 amino acids. Looked up from germline, CDR1 is SEHNR and CDR2 is FQNEAQ (reference sequence). After removal of 2 bases from V and 2 bases from J, the junction contained 1 base not matched to a gene.

This chain uses TRBV19 with TRBJ2-7; 7 bases fit TRBD2. Germline V gives CDR1 LNHDA, CDR2 SQIVND (reference sequence). With V trimmed by 3 bases and J by 0 bases, 5 bases remained unmatched. The CDR3 has 15 residues. The CDR3 bases are TGTGCCAGTAGTATTAGCGGGCGGAGCTCCTACGAGCAGTACTTC. Its protein product is CASSISGRSSYEQYF.

The chain uses TRBV6-1 and TRBJ2-7; maybe TRBD2 (7 bases). Germline V CDR1 and CDR2: MNHNS, SASEGT. V was shortened by 4 bases and J by 4 bases, with 11 bases between the two germline ends. The CDR3 runs to 13 residues. In DNA, the CDR3 is TGTGCCAGCAGTGTCGGGGGGCTATACGAGCAGTACTTC. Residues: CASSVGGLYEQYF.